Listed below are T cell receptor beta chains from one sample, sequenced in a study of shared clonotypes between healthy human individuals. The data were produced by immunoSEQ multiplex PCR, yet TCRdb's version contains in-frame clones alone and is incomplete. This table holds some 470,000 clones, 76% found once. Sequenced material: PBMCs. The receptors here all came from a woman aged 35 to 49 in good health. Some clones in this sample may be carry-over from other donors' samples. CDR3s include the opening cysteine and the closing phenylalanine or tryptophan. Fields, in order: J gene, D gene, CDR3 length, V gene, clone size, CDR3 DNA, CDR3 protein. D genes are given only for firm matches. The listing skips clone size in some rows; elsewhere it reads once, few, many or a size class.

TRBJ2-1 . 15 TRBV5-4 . TGTGCCAGCAGCTTAAGCAGGTTCTCCTACAATGAGCAGTTCTTC CASSLSRFSYNEQFF
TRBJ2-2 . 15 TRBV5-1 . TGCGCCAGCAGCTCTGAGAGGGGAGGTATCGGGGAGCTGTTTTTT CASSSERGGIGELFF
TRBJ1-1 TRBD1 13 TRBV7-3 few TGTGCCAGCAGCTACGACAGGGAAACTGAAGCTTTCTTT CASSYDRETEAFF
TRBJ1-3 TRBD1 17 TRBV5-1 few TGCGCCAGCAGCTTGACCCCGGGACAGAGCTCTGGAAACACCATATATTTT CASSLTPGQSSGNTIYF
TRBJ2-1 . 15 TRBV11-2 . TGTGCCAGCAGCTTACGACTAGTGTTAGGCCATGAGCAGTTCTTC CASSLRLVLGHEQFF
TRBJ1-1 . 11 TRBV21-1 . TGTGCCAGCAGAAGGGCCAGGGAAGCTTTCTTT CASRRAREAFF
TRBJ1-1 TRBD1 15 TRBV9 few TGTGCCAGCAGCGCTGGACAGGGAAGAAACACTGAAGCTTTCTTT CASSAGQGRNTEAFF
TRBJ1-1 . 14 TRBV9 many TGTGCCAGCAGCGTAGAAGGGCCCAAGGCTGAAGCTTTCTTT CASSVEGPKAEAFF
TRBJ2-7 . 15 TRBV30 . TGTGCCTGGAGTGTAGGGGGCCGGGAGACCTACGAGCAGTACTTC CAWSVGGRETYEQYF
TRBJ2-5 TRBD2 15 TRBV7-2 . TGTGCCAGCAGCTCAAGGGCTAGCGGGAGGGAGACCCAGTACTTC CASSSRASGRETQYF
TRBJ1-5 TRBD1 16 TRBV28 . TGTGCGAGTCGACAGGGGGGTATGCTGGGCAATCAGCCCCAGCATTTT CASRQGGMLGNQPQHF
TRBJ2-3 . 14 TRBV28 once TGTGCCAGCAGTTTACCAGGGGTCGCAGATACGCAGTATTTT CASSLPGVADTQYF
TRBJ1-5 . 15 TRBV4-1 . TGCGCCAGCAGCCAAGGGGGATGGTCGTCTCAGCCCCAGCATTTT CASSQGGWSSQPQHF
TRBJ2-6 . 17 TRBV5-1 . TGCGCCAGCAGCTTGGATGTGAGTGGGTCTGGGGCCAACGTCCTGACTTTC CASSLDVSGSGANVLTF
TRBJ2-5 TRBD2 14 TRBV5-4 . TGTGCCAGCAGCTTTAGCGGGGCGAGAGAGACCCAGTACTTC CASSFSGARETQYF
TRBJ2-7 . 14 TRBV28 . TGTGCCACCCACTCAATCTTGAGCTCCTACGAGCAGTACTTC CATHSILSSYEQYF
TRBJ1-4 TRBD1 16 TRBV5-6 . TGTGCCAGCAGCTTGAATTTGGGGACAGCGAATGAAAAACTGTTTTTT CASSLNLGTANEKLFF
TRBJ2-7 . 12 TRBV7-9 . TGTGCCAGCAGCTATACTAGCCACGAGCAGTACTTC CASSYTSHEQYF
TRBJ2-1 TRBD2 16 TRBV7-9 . TGTGCCAGCAGTCATAGCGGGAGCGGATCGGAGGATGAGCAGTTCTTC CASSHSGSGSEDEQFF
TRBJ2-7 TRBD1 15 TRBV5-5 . TGTGCCAGCAGCTACCGGGACAGGTCAACCTACGAGCAGTACTTC CASSYRDRSTYEQYF
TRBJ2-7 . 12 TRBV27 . TGTGCCAGCAGCCGAGGGGTGGGGGAGCAGTACTTC CASSRGVGEQYF
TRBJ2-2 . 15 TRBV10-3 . TGTGCCACCTTAGCGGTTCTTGCGAACACCGGGGAGCTGTTTTTT CATLAVLANTGELFF
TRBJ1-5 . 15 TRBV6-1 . TGTGCCAGCAGTGAAAATTCAGGCTTCAATCAGCCCCAGCATTTT CASSENSGFNQPQHF
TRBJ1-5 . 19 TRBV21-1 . TGTGCCAGCAGGCGAGGCCGGGACAGGGGGGATTACTGCAATCAGCCCCAGCATTTT CASRRGRDRGDYCNQPQHF
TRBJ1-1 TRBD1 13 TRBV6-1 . TGTGCCAGCAACTTTGACAGGGCCACTGAAGCTTTCTTT CASNFDRATEAFF
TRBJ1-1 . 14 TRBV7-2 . TGTGCCAGCAGCACCCCGAGACCTTACACTGAAGCTTTCTTT CASSTPRPYTEAFF
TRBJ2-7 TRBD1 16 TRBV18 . TGTGCCAGCTCACGCGCCCCGGGACAGAGAATCTACGAGCAGTACTTC CASSRAPGQRIYEQYF
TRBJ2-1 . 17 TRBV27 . TGTGCCAGCAGTTCCCACCCTTCGACAGGCCTATACAATGAGCAGTTCTTC CASSSHPSTGLYNEQFF
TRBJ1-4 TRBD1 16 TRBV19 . TGTGCCAGTAGTAGCATTACAGGGGCATGGGATGAAAAACTGTTTTTT CASSSITGAWDEKLFF
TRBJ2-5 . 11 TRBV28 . TGTGCCAGCAGCTTACGGGAGACCCAGTACTTC CASSLRETQYF
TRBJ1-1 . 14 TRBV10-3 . TGTGCCATCAGTGAGTCCCAGGGCGGCACTGAAGCTTTCTTT CAISESQGGTEAFF